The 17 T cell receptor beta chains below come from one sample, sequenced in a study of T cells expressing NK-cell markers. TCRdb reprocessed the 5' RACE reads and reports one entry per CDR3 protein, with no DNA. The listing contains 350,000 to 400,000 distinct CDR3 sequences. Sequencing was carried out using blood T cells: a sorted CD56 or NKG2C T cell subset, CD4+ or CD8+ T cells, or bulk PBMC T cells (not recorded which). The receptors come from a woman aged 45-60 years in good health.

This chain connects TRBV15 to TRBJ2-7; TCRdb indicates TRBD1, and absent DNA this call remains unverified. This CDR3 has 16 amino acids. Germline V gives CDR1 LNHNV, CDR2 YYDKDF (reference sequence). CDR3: CATSSYDLGRGDEQYF.

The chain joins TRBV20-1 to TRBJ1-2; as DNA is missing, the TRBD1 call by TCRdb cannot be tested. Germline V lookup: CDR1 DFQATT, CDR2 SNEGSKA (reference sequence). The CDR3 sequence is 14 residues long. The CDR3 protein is CSATSKGRDYGYTF.

CDR3: CASSQVKADTGELFF. This chain uses TRBV4-1 with TRBJ2-2. CDR1 is MGHRA, CDR2 YSYEKL, per germline. CDR3 length: 15 residues.

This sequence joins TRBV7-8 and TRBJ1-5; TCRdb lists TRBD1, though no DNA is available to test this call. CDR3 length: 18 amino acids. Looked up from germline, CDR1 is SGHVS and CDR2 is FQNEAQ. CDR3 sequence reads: CASSSTPGQRYSNQPQHF.

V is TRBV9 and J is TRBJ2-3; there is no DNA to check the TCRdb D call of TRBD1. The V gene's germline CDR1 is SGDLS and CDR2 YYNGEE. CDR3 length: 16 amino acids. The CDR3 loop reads CASSDGEDRATDTQYF.

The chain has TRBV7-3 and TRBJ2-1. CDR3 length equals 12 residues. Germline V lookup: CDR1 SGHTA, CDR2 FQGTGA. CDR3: CASSLTGYEQFF.

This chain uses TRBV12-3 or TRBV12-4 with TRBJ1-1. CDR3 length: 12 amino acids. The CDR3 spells CASSTGLFEAFF.

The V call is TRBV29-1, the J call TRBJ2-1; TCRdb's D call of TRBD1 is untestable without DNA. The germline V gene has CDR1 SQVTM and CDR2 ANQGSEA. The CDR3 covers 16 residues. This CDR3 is CSVGGTGDLAYNEQFF.

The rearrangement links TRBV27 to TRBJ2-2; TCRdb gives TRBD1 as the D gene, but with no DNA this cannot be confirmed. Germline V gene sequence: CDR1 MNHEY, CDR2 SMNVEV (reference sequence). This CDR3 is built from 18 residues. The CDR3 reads CASSSPGQGSRFTGELFF.

The chain's CDR3 is CSAVGGVTDTQYF. The chain couples TRBV20-1 to TRBJ2-3; the TRBD1 assignment by TCRdb is unverifiable without DNA. The V gene's germline CDR1 is DFQATT and CDR2 SNEGSKA (reference sequence). The CDR3 spans 13 residues.

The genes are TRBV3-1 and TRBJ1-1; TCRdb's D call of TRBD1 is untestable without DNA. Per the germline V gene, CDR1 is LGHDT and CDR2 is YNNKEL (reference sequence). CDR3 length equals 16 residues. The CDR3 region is CASSQDGARTNTEAFF. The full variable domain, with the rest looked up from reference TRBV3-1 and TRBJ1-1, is DTAVSQTPKYLVTQMGNDKSIKCEQNLGHDTMYWYKQDSKKFLKIMFSYNNKELIINETVPNRFSPKSPDKAHLNLHINSLELGDSAVYFCASSQDGARTNTEAFFGQGTRLTVV.

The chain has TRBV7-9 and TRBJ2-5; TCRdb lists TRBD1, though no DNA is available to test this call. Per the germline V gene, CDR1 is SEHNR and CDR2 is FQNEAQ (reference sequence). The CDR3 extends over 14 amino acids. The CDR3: CASSSTGRGETQYF.

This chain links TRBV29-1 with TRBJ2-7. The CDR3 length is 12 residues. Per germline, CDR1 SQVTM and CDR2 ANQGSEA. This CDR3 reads CSVGDSGYEQYF.

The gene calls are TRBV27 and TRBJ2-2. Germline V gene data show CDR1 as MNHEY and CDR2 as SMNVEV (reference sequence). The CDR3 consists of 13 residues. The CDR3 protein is CASGRGATGELFF.

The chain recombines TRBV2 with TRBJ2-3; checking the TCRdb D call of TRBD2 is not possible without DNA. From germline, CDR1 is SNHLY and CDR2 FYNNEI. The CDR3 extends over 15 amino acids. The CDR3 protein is CASSPGLARGDTQYF.

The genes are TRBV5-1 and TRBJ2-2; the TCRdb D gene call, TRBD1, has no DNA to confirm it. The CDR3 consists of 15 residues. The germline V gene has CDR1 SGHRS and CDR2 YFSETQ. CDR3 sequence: CASSSAGVNTGELFF.

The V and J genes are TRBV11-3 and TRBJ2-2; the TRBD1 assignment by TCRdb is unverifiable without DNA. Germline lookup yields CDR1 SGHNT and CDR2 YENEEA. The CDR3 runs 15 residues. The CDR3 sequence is CASTTGTGGAGELFF.